This T cell receptor beta chain emerged from a study of CD8+ T cells in alopecia areata. Germline values: CDR1 MGHDK, CDR2 SYGVNS. The CDR3 is 15 amino acids. V was trimmed by 3 bases and J by 3 bases, leaving 14 bases between them. Treatment noted: oral pan-JAK inhibitor, 5-10 mg twice daily. Once RNA had been extracted, it was reverse transcribed into cDNA to act as the sequencing template. Clones were sequenced by immunoSEQ multiplex PCR, and TCRdb holds only the in-frame ones, with some missing. The sample lists 150,000 to 200,000 clones, about three fifths occurring once. This clonotype originated in a human donor with alopecia areata. The specimen was CD4+ T cells sorted from blood, collected at roughly week 49, from a patient treated with tofacitinib. The chain employs TRBV25-1 and TRBJ1-2, with D possibly matching TRBD1 (5 bases). The CDR3 DNA reads as TGTGCCAGCAGTGAGGGCCCAGGGTCGGACTATGGCTACACCTTC. Amino acid sequence: CASSEGPGSDYGYTF.